Shown below are 10 T cell receptor beta chains from a single sample sequenced in a study of T cell repertoires in cytomegalovirus infection. TCRdb used MiXCR to reprocess the reads, holding one entry per CDR3 protein. The sample contains about 920,000 distinct CDR3 sequences, less than 35% of which appear only once. Antigens of these TCRs are unknown. The input for sequencing was cultured CD8+ T cells from PBMCs, taken from culture after CMV antigen stimulation. Receptors were obtained from a human donor in good health (CMV status not recorded). Some clones in this sample may be carry-over from other donors' samples.

The V and J genes are TRBV7-9 and TRBJ2-1; 12 nucleotides agree with TRBD2. The V gene's germline CDR1 is SEHNR and CDR2 FQNEAQ (reference sequence). Germline trimming cut 6 bases from V and 12 bases from J; bases unmatched to any gene: 15. There are 16 residues in the CDR3. In DNA form, the CDR3 reads TGTGCCAGCAGGGGGAGGACTAGCGGGGTACAGTCTCGGCAGTTCTTC. It encodes CASRGRTSGVQSRQFF.

This clonotype was recorded a few times. The chain combines TRBV7-8 with TRBJ2-3, with 9 bases that match TRBD2. V lost 2 bases, J lost 2 bases, and 5 bases stayed unmatched. The CDR3 is 16 residues long. Germline V gene lookup returns CDR1 SGHVS and CDR2 FQNEAQ. The CDR3 coding sequence is TGTGCCAGCAGCTTACTTCTAGCGGGGATCACAGATACGCAGTATTTT. Residues: CASSLLLAGITDTQYF.

The chain couples TRBV7-9 to TRBJ2-1, with 7 bases fitting TRBD2. The CDR3 length is 15 residues. CDR1 is SEHNR, CDR2 FQNEAQ, per germline (reference sequence). The ends lost 1 base at V and 7 bases at J; junction bases unmatched: 7. The CDR3 nucleotides read TGTGCCAGCAGCTTAGTTGGACTAGTGGGGAATGAGCAGTTCTTC. Its protein is CASSLVGLVGNEQFF.

The chain uses TRBV27 and TRBJ1-1, with 9 bases identical to TRBD1. The J segment lost 0 bases and the V segment lost 5 bases, leaving 4 bases of the junction unmatched. There are 15 residues in the CDR3. Germline CDR1 MNHEY, CDR2 SMNVEV (reference sequence). The CDR3 DNA sequence: TGTGCCAGCAGTGCCCGGACAGGGGTGAACACTGAAGCTTTCTTT. Translated, it gives CASSARTGVNTEAFF.

This chain joins TRBV9 and TRBJ1-5; the match to TRBD1 covers 7 bases. This CDR3 has 15 amino acids. Germline V CDR1 and CDR2: SGDLS, YYNGEE. J gave up 4 bases and V 3 bases, and 7 bases lay outside the gene matches. CDR3 amino acids: CASSAAGQTNQPQHF. The CDR3 nucleotides are TGTGCCAGCAGCGCCGCGGGACAGACAAATCAGCCCCAGCATTTT.

V is TRBV28 and J is TRBJ2-1; 13 nucleotides align to TRBD2. CDR3 length: 17 residues. With 5 bases clipped from V and 2 bases from J, the junction kept 6 bases outside the gene matches. Germline V gene lookup returns CDR1 MDHEN and CDR2 SYDVKM. In DNA, the CDR3 is TGTGCCAGCAGTGAGACTAGCGGGGGGCCTACCTACAATGAGCAGTTCTTC. It translates to CASSETSGGPTYNEQFF.

This rearrangement joins TRBV20-1 to TRBJ2-1; the D is unclear. CDR1 is DFQATT and CDR2 is SNEGSKA in the germline V gene (reference sequence). Trimming left V 2 bases short and J 5 bases short, with 13 bases between. This CDR3 is 14 amino acids long. The CDR3 nucleotides are TGCAGTGCTAGACCTTGGGGTAGCCACAATGAGCAGTTCTTC. It encodes CSARPWGSHNEQFF.

This clonotype was seen only a few times. The V gene is TRBV27, the J gene TRBJ2-1; a possible D gene is TRBD2 (5 bases). This CDR3 comprises 14 residues. Between the trimmed V and J ends, which lost 6 bases and 5 bases, there was a span of 14 bases. The germline V gene encodes CDR1 MNHEY and CDR2 SMNVEV (reference sequence). This CDR3 is CASRPEDGDNEQFF. Written as DNA, the CDR3 is TGTGCCAGCAGGCCCGAGGACGGGGACAATGAGCAGTTCTTC.

This clonotype was detected many times. This chain links TRBV7-2 with TRBJ1-5; D is possibly TRBD1 (5 bases). Germline lookup yields CDR1 SGHTA and CDR2 FQGNSA. V lost 1 base and J lost 2, with 18 bases in between. The CDR3 extends over 18 amino acids. CDR3 amino acids: CASSLVPLGGFGNQPQHF. The CDR3 coding sequence is TGTGCCAGCAGCTTAGTTCCTCTTGGGGGGTTTGGCAATCAGCCCCAGCATTTT.

In its sample, this clonotype was seen a few times. The chain links TRBV7-8 to TRBJ2-1; 13 bases fit TRBD2. This CDR3 contains 16 residues. Germline V gene data show CDR1 as SGHVS and CDR2 as FQNEAQ. V was pared by 5 bases and J by 8 bases, with 9 bases of the junction left unmatched. The CDR3 DNA sequence: TGTGCCAGCAGCCTCACTAGCGGGGGGGCATTGCATGAGCAGTTCTTC. Its protein is CASSLTSGGALHEQFF.